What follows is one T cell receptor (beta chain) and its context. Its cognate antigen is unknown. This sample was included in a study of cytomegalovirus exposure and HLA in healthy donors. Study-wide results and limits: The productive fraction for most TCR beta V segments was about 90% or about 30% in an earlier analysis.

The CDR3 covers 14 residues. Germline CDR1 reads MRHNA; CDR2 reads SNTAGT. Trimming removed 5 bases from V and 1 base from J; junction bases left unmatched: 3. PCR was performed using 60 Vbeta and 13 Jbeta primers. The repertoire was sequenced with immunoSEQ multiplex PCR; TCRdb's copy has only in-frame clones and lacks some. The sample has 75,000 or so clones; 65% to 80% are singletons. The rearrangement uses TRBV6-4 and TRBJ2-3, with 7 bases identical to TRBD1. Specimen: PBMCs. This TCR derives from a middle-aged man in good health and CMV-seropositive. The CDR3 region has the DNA TGTGCCAGCAGTACAACAGGGGGCACAGATACGCAGTATTTT. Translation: CASSTTGGTDTQYF.